The text below deals with one T cell receptor (beta chain). Antigen specificity is unknown. The data were taken from a study of T cell responses to AZD1222 COVID-19 vaccine. Study conclusions and caveats: Following two doses of AZD1222, Spike-specific TCR breadth and depth rose. Donors skewed white British and female; clonal diversity was possibly underestimated. Unmutated variant regions are reportedly targeted by nearly half of spike-specific TCRs. Repertoire collection took place solely once the T cell response had peaked.

Trimming left V 4 bases short and J 2 bases short, with 12 bases between. The CDR3 runs 15 residues. The germline CDR1 and CDR2 sequences are MGHRA and YSYEKL. Assay: immunoSEQ multiplex PCR; the TCRdb copy retains only in-frame clones and omits some. The sample holds roughly 100,000 clones, more than 85% seen once. The sample in question was peripheral blood, obtained on day 0 of AZD1222 vaccination. This TCR derives from an adult in good health. The chain joins TRBV4-1 to TRBJ1-5; D gene ambiguous. The chain's CDR3 is CASSPTGRGNQPQHF. The CDR3 nucleotides are TGCGCCAGCAGCCCAACCGGTCGCGGCAATCAGCCCCAGCATTTT.